The 21 T cell receptor beta chains in this list originate from one sample, sequenced in a study of blood T cell repertoires in COVID-19. TCRdb's table, derived via immunoSEQ multiplex PCR, lists solely in-frame clones and lacks some. The repertoire has around 98,000 clones, around 82% of them found once; the top ten carry approximately 10%. Sequenced sample: peripheral blood. The receptors originated from a man aged 70 or older with active or convalescent COVID-19.

In its sample, this clone was seen a few times. The chain combines TRBV3-1 (or the pseudogene TRBV3-2) with TRBJ2-5, with D uncertain. The germline V and J ends were trimmed by 7 bases and 2 bases, with 14 bases remaining between them. Per the germline V gene, CDR1 is LGHDT and CDR2 is YNNKEL (reference sequence). The CDR3 is made up of 14 amino acids. This CDR3 reads CASTSDLAQETQYF. The DNA of the CDR3 is TGTGCCAGCACCAGCGACTTGGCACAAGAGACCCAGTACTTC.

The sample holds one count of this clone. The V gene is TRBV11-3, the J gene TRBJ2-1; TRBD1 aligns across 10 bases. The J segment lost 9 bases and the V segment lost 7 bases, leaving 12 bases of the junction unmatched. Germline V CDR1 and CDR2: SGHNT, YENEEA. This CDR3 contains 15 residues. The CDR3 sequence is CASTTVDRGRSEQFF. CDR3 coding DNA: TGTGCCAGCACCACGGTAGACAGGGGGCGGAGTGAGCAGTTCTTC.

CDR3 sequence: CASSSRQGRSGNTIYF. The CDR3 DNA sequence: TGTGCCAGCAGCTCCCGACAGGGACGCTCTGGAAACACCATATATTTT. This chain links TRBV7-2 with TRBJ1-3; 7 bases agree with TRBD1. Germline V CDR1 and CDR2: SGHTA, FQGNSA. V lost 4 bases to trimming and J lost 0 bases; unmatched junction nucleotides: 6. CDR3 length: 16 amino acids. Using reference TRBV7-2 and TRBJ1-3 for the parts outside the CDR3, the full variable domain is GAGVSQSPSNKVTEKGKDVELRCDPISGHTALYWYRQSLGQGLEFLIYFQGNSAPDKSGLPSDRFSAERTGGSVSTLTIQRTQQEDSAVYLCASSSRQGRSGNTIYFGEGSWLTVV.

This CDR3 reads CASSLESLGAGTEAFF. The CDR3 nucleotides are TGTGCCAGCAGCTTAGAGAGCCTGGGGGCAGGAACTGAAGCTTTCTTT. The J gene is TRBJ1-1, the V gene TRBV7-9; maybe TRBD1 (6 bases). The CDR3 covers 16 residues. V was clipped by 1 base and J by 5 bases, with 17 bases between them. Looked up from germline, CDR1 is SEHNR and CDR2 is FQNEAQ (reference sequence).

J is TRBJ2-2 and V is TRBV9; D perhaps matches TRBD1 (6 bases). Germline CDR1 reads SGDLS; CDR2 reads YYNGEE. CDR3 size: 13 residues. Trimming pared 3 bases from V and 4 bases from J, leaving 7 bases between. The CDR3 DNA reads TGTGCCAGCAGCGGGGGGCTCACCGGGGAGCTGTTTTTT. This encodes CASSGGLTGELFF.

The rearrangement uses TRBV14 and TRBJ1-4, with a possible D match to TRBD1 (6 bases). Germline V gene sequence: CDR1 SGHDN, CDR2 FVKESK. V gave up 0 bases and J gave up 0 bases, with 11 bases separating them. The CDR3 runs to 17 residues. Here the CDR3 DNA reads TGTGCCAGCAGCCAAGAAGCTCCAGGGGCAACTAATGAAAAACTGTTTTTT. Translating it yields CASSQEAPGATNEKLFF.

The chain recombines TRBV5-8 with TRBJ2-7; D unresolved. Looked up from germline, CDR1 is SGHTS and CDR2 is YDEGEE. The CDR3 runs 13 residues. V lost 4 bases to trimming and J lost 7 bases, with 15 bases between them. Here the CDR3 reads CASSPEAQEEQYF. The CDR3 coding sequence is TGTGCCAGCAGCCCCGAAGCTCAAGAAGAGCAGTACTTC. The full variable domain, completed using reference TRBV5-8 and TRBJ2-7, is EAGVTQSPTHLIKTRGQQATLRCSPISGHTSVYWYQQALGLGLQFLLWYDEGEERNRGNFPPRFSGRQFPNYSSELNVNALELEDSALYLCASSPEAQEEQYFGPGTRLTVT.

The chain has TRBV28 and TRBJ1-1; TRBD1 matches 7 bases. The CDR3 covers 14 residues. Trimming removed 6 bases from V and 1 base from J; junction bases left unmatched: 5. Looked up from germline, CDR1 is MDHEN and CDR2 is SYDVKM. The CDR3 DNA sequence: TGTGCCAGCAGATTGGGACAGCAGAACACTGAAGCTTTCTTT. It encodes CASRLGQQNTEAFF.

The V and J genes are TRBV3-1 (or the pseudogene TRBV3-2) and TRBJ1-1, with TRBD1 identical over 7 bases. Germline lookup yields CDR1 LGHDT and CDR2 YNNKEL (reference sequence). This CDR3 spans 16 amino acids. The J segment lost 5 bases and the V segment lost 3 bases, leaving 12 bases of the junction unmatched. CDR3 amino acids: CASSHTDRRSRTEAFF. The CDR3 coding sequence is TGTGCCAGCAGCCATACGGACAGGCGGAGTAGGACTGAAGCTTTCTTT.

V usage is TRBV12-3 or TRBV12-4 and J usage is TRBJ2-1; the match to TRBD1 covers 11 bases. V lost 6 bases to trimming and J lost 9 bases; unmatched junction nucleotides: 4. CDR3 length equals 13 residues. CDR3 DNA: TGTGCCAGCAGCTCTGGGACAGGGGGTGAGCAGTTCTTC. It encodes CASSSGTGGEQFF.

The chain has TRBV10-3 and TRBJ1-2, with 10 positions matching TRBD1. The ends lost 2 bases at V and 8 bases at J; junction bases unmatched: 5. CDR1 ENHRY and CDR2 SYGVKD come from the germline V gene. CDR3 length equals 14 residues. CDR3 DNA sequence: TGTGCCATCAGTGAGGGACAGGGGGTACACGGCTACACCTTC. It encodes CAISEGQGVHGYTF.

This sequence joins TRBV6-2 or TRBV6-3 and TRBJ1-6, with D perhaps TRBD1 (5 bases). Germline CDR1 is MNHEY and CDR2 is SVGEGT. The ends were cut back, 5 bases at V and 8 bases at J, with 7 bases in the middle. The CDR3 consists of 12 residues. DNA of the CDR3: TGTGCCAGCAGTCAGGGTTATTCACCCCTCCACTTT. It yields the protein CASSQGYSPLHF.

J is TRBJ2-6 and V is TRBV3-1 (or the pseudogene TRBV3-2), with TRBD1 matching 10 bases. The CDR3 length is 19 residues. V was pared by 3 bases and J by 0 bases, with 8 bases of the junction left unmatched. Germline CDR1 reads LGHDT; CDR2 reads YNNKEL (reference sequence). The CDR3 coding sequence is TGTGCCAGCAGCCAGTATACCGGGACAGGGGCCTCTGGGGCCAACGTCCTGACTTTC. The encoded protein is CASSQYTGTGASGANVLTF.

CDR3 residues: CASSPRGGGRSNQPQHF. The CDR3 bases are TGTGCCAGCAGCCCTAGGGGAGGGGGTCGCAGCAATCAGCCCCAGCATTTT. The chain couples TRBV12-1 to TRBJ1-5. TRBV12-1 is labeled a pseudogene. There are 17 residues in the CDR3.

The chain is built from TRBV7-6 and TRBJ2-1; no clear D gene. V lost 2 bases and J lost 0, with 11 bases in between. Germline V gene lookup returns CDR1 SGHVS and CDR2 FNYEAQ. The CDR3 is 16 amino acids. The CDR3 DNA reads TGTGCCAGCAGCTTATCGGTCGTTAGCTCCTACAATGAGCAGTTCTTC. This encodes CASSLSVVSSYNEQFF.

Only a few counts were recorded for this clone. This chain links TRBV5-1 with TRBJ2-5; D is perhaps TRBD2 (6 bases). V lost 1 base, J lost 5 bases, and 15 bases lay in between. This CDR3 is built from 15 residues. CDR1 and CDR2 from the germline V gene are SGHRS and YFSETQ. CDR3 sequence reads: CASSLTGTAGETQYF. The CDR3 DNA follows: TGCGCCAGCAGCTTGACCGGGACCGCGGGGGAGACCCAGTACTTC.

The chain links TRBV7-2 to TRBJ2-7; 13 nucleotides match TRBD2. V shed 4 bases, J shed 4 bases, and the junction held 7 bases outside the gene matches. CDR3 length: 16 amino acids. Germline CDR1 is SGHTA and CDR2 is FQGNSA. The CDR3 protein is CASSSRTSGGYYEQYF. The CDR3 DNA is TGTGCCAGCAGCTCTCGGACTAGCGGGGGCTATTACGAGCAGTACTTC. Filled out from reference TRBV7-2 and TRBJ2-7, the complete variable domain reads GAGVSQSPSNKVTEKGKDVELRCDPISGHTALYWYRQSLGQGLEFLIYFQGNSAPDKSGLPSDRFSAERTGGSVSTLTIQRTQQEDSAVYLCASSSRTSGGYYEQYFGPGTRLTVT.

The chain couples TRBV5-4 to TRBJ2-5; 12 positions match TRBD2. The junction had 2 bases not matched to a gene; V was cut back by 1 base and J by 4 bases. Germline V gene lookup returns CDR1 SGHNT and CDR2 YYREEE (reference sequence). CDR3 length equals 15 residues. CDR3 sequence: CASSLTSGGSETQYF. CDR3 coding DNA: TGTGCCAGCAGCTTGACTAGCGGGGGGTCAGAGACCCAGTACTTC.

The chain has TRBV12-3 or TRBV12-4 and TRBJ2-7; D might be TRBD2 (6 bases). The CDR3 has 12 amino acids. V was shortened by 7 bases and J by 6 bases, with 13 bases between the two germline ends. The CDR3 coding sequence is TGTGCCAGCAATCAGGTGGAGGGCGAGCAGTACTTC. Translating gives CASNQVEGEQYF.

This sequence joins TRBV2 and TRBJ1-6; weak D call: TRBD1 (6 bases). The CDR3 contains 13 residues. In germline, CDR1 is SNHLY, CDR2 FYNNEI. V lost 9 bases to trimming and J lost 7 bases, with 13 bases between them. The CDR3 DNA is TGTGCCAGTTCCGGGACACTGAATTCACCCCTCCACTTT. Translated: CASSGTLNSPLHF.

This chain uses TRBV18 with TRBJ2-7, with TRBD1 matching over 7 bases. The germline gives CDR1 KGHSH, CDR2 LQKENI. Trimming removed 3 bases from V and 4 bases from J; junction bases left unmatched: 3. The CDR3 covers 13 residues. The CDR3, as DNA: TGTGCCAGCTCACCCGACAGGGTGTACGAGCAGTACTTC. Protein: CASSPDRVYEQYF.